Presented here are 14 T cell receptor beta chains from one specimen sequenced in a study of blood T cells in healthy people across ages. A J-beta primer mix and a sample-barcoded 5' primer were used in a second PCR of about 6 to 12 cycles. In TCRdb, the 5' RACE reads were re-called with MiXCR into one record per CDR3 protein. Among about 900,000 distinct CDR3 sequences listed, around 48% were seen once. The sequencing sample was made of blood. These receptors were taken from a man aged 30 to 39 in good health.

The DNA for the CDR3 is TGTGCCAGCAGGGAAACAGGGGGAGGAACACCCCTCCACTTT. Its translation: CASRETGGGTPLHF. This chain links TRBV25-1 with TRBJ1-6; 8 positions match TRBD1. The J segment lost 11 bases and the V segment lost 6 bases, leaving 9 bases of the junction unmatched. The CDR3 is 14 amino acids. Germline V gives CDR1 MGHDK, CDR2 SYGVNS.

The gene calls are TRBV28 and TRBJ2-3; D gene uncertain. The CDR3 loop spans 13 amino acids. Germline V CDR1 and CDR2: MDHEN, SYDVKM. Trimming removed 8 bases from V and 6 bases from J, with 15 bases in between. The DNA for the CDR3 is TGTGCCAGCTTGGGCCCTATTATCGATACGCAGTATTTT. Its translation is CASLGPIIDTQYF.

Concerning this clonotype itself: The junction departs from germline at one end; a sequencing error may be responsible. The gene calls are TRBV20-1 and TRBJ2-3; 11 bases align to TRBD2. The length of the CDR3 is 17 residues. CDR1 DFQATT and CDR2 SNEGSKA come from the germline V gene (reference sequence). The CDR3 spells CSARDPLTSGEPDMQYF. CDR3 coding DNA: TGCAGTGCTAGAGATCCCTTGACTAGCGGGGAACCGGATATGCAGTATTTT.

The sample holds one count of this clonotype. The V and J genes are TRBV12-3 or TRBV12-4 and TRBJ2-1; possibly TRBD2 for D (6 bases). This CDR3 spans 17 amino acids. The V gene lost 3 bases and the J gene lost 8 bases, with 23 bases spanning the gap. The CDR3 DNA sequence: TGTGCCAGCAGTTTCGATTGGACTGGCGGGGCGGCGGATGAGCAGTTCTTC. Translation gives CASSFDWTGGAADEQFF.

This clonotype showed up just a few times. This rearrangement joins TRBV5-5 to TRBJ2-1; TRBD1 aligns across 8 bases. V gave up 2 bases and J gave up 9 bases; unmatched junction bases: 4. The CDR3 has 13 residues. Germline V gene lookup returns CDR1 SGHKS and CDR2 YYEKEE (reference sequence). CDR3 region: CASSLVTGGEQFF. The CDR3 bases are TGTGCCAGCAGCTTAGTCACAGGGGGTGAGCAGTTCTTC.

CDR3 DNA sequence: TGTGCCAGCAGCCAACCCATGGGACAGGGGTTGCGCGGCTACACCTTC. Its protein is CASSQPMGQGLRGYTF. This rearrangement joins TRBV3-1 to TRBJ1-2; 10 bases map to TRBD1. CDR3 length: 16 amino acids. J gave up 8 bases and V 2 bases, and 11 bases lay outside the gene matches. The germline gives CDR1 LGHDT, CDR2 YNNKEL (reference sequence). The full variable domain, its missing parts supplied by reference TRBV3-1 and TRBJ1-2, is DTAVSQTPKYLVTQMGNDKSIKCEQNLGHDTMYWYKQDSKKFLKIMFSYNNKELIINETVPNRFSPKSPDKAHLNLHINSLELGDSAVYFCASSQPMGQGLRGYTFGSGTRLTVV.

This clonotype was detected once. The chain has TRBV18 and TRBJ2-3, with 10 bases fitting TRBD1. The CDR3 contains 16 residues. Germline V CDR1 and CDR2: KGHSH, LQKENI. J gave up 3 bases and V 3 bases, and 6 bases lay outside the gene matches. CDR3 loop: CASSPGQGDSTDTQYF. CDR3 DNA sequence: TGTGCCAGCTCACCCGGACAGGGGGATTCGACAGATACGCAGTATTTT.

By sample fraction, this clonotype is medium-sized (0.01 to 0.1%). The CDR3 DNA is TGTGCCAGCAGTGAGGGGGGAGGCAATCAGCCCCAGCATTTT. This sequence encodes CASSEGGGNQPQHF. The chain joins TRBV25-1 to TRBJ1-5, with TRBD1 as a possible D gene (5 bases). The V end lost 3 bases, the J end lost 2 bases, and 8 bases lay between the germline ends. Per the germline V gene, CDR1 is MGHDK and CDR2 is SYGVNS. The CDR3 runs to 14 residues.

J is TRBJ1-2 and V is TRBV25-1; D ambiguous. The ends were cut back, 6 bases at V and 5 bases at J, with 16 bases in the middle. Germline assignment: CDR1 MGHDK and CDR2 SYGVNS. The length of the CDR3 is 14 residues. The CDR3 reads CASSPRTSWYGYTF. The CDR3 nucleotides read TGTGCCAGCAGCCCCCGGACCAGTTGGTATGGCTACACCTTC.

In nucleotides, the CDR3 is TGTGCCAGCAGCCAAGAAGTCGGGGGGGCCCAGTTTCCACCAGATACGCAGTATTTT. As protein: CASSQEVGGAQFPPDTQYF. J is TRBJ2-3 and V is TRBV4-2, with 8 bases identical to TRBD2. Trimming at V came to 0 bases and at J to 4 bases, leaving 15 bases not matched to a gene. The CDR3 has 19 amino acids. CDR1 is LGHNA, CDR2 YNFKEQ, per germline.

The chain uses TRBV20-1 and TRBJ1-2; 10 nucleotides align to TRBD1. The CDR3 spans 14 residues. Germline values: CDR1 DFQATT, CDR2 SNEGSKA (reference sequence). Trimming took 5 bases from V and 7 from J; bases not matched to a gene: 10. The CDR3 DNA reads TGCAGTGCTTCTTTCCGACAGGGGGCGAGTGGCTACACCTTC. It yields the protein CSASFRQGASGYTF.

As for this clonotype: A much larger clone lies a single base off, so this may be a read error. The CDR3 region has the DNA TGTGCCAGCAGCTATACTACCGGGACAGGCAATGAGCAGTACTTC. This translates into CASSYTTGTGNEQYF. This chain uses TRBV28 with TRBJ2-5, with 8 nucleotides matching TRBD1. CDR1 and CDR2 from the germline V gene are MDHEN and SYDVKM. This CDR3 comprises 15 residues. J lost 11 bases, V lost 6 bases, and 17 bases had no gene match.

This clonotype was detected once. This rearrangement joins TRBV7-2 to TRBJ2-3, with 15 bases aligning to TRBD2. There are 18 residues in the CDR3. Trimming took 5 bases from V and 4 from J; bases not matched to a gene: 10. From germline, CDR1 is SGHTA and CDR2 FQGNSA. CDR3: CASSQEGLAGGGADTQYF. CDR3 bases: TGTGCCAGCAGCCAAGAGGGACTAGCGGGGGGAGGCGCAGATACGCAGTATTTT.

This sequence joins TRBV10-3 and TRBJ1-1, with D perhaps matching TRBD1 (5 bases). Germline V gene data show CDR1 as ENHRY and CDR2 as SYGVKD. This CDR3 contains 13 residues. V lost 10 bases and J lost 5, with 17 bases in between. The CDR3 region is CATRGRRETEAFF. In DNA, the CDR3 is TGTGCCACCCGGGGACGGAGGGAAACTGAAGCTTTCTTT.